This T cell receptor beta chain stems from a study of cytomegalovirus exposure and HLA in healthy donors. The study ran its PCR with 60 Vbeta and 13 Jbeta primers. Profiling relied on immunoSEQ multiplex PCR, and the TCRdb table lists in-frame clones only, not all of them. The sample lists roughly 180,000 clones; 65% to 80% were seen once. Study-wide results and limits: In a later analysis, parvovirus B19, influenza, CMV and Epstein-Barr virus appeared linked to several top co-occurrence clusters.

Germline CDR1 reads SGHNT; CDR2 reads YYREEE (reference sequence). Unmatched junction bases numbered 6, after V lost 3 bases and J lost 8 bases. The CDR3 sequence is 13 residues long. A note on this clone: Its target is not known.

V usage is TRBV5-4 and J usage is TRBJ1-2; TRBD1 matches at 8 bases. The receptor comes from a woman aged 30 to 39 in good health and CMV-seropositive. The sequencing input was PBMCs. The CDR3 loop is CASSSNAGGGYTF. CDR3 DNA: TGTGCCAGCAGCTCCAACGCAGGGGGCGGCTACACCTTC.